This entry lists 29 T cell receptor beta chains sequenced from one sample in a study of post-analysis software for immune sequencing data. Their specific antigens are unknown. Study observations and caveats: Included in a set of roughly 5 TRBV segments more frequent in patients than controls were TRBV5-6, TRBV5-1 and TRBV20-1.

Sequencing libraries made from TCR beta cDNA carried unique molecular identifiers. TCRdb called the PCR reads again in MiXCR, with one record for every CDR3 protein. The table records about 500,000 distinct CDR3 sequences, roughly 45% of them present only once. The specimen was blood. The receptor source for this set is a girl under 18 with multiple sclerosis.

This clonotype was observed a handful of times. The gene calls are TRBV20-1 and TRBJ2-5, with a possible D match to TRBD1 (6 bases). Germline V lookup: CDR1 DFQATT, CDR2 SNEGSKA (reference sequence). The CDR3 loop spans 13 amino acids. Deletions cut 5 bases from V and 5 bases from J, with 15 bases between. The DNA of the CDR3 is TGCAGTGCTGACGCGACAGGCGGGGAGACCCAGTACTTC. Protein product: CSADATGGETQYF.

This clonotype turned up a few times. The rearrangement links TRBV4-1 to TRBJ2-1, with D perhaps TRBD1 (5 bases). Trimming pared 1 base from V and 10 bases from J, leaving 11 bases between. CDR3 length equals 13 residues. Germline lookup yields CDR1 MGHRA and CDR2 YSYEKL. This CDR3 reads CASSQVFREEQFF. The CDR3 DNA follows: TGCGCCAGCAGCCAAGTGTTCAGGGAAGAGCAGTTCTTC.

This chain links TRBV7-9 with TRBJ2-7; TRBD1 agrees at 12 bases. This CDR3 contains 16 residues. Germline CDR1 reads SEHNR; CDR2 reads FQNEAQ (reference sequence). J was trimmed by 4 bases and V by 5 bases; bases with no gene match: 9. CDR3 loop: CASSLQPGQGAYEQYF. In nucleotides, the CDR3 is TGTGCCAGCAGCCTCCAACCGGGACAGGGGGCTTACGAGCAGTACTTC.

CDR3 residues: CSARDLVGFRPLNRAKNIQYF. The CDR3 nucleotides read TGCAGTGCTAGAGATCTGGTGGGGTTCCGTCCCCTAAACAGAGCCAAAAACATTCAGTACTTC. The rearrangement uses TRBV20-1 and TRBJ2-4; D gene unclear. Trimming stripped 0 bases from V and 0 bases from J, with 27 bases between. From germline, CDR1 is DFQATT and CDR2 SNEGSKA (reference sequence). The CDR3 covers 21 residues.

The chain carries TRBV29-1 and TRBJ2-1; no clear D gene. The CDR3 covers 15 residues. V gave up 3 bases and J gave up 0 bases, with 12 bases separating them. From germline, CDR1 is SQVTM and CDR2 ANQGSEA. CDR3 protein: CSVEVQLSSYNEQFF. The CDR3 bases are TGCAGCGTTGAGGTGCAATTGAGCTCCTACAATGAGCAGTTCTTC.

In its sample, this clonotype was seen a few times. The chain carries TRBV7-3 and TRBJ2-7, with 9 bases that match TRBD1. This CDR3 has 15 residues. After removal of 5 bases from V and 3 bases from J, the junction contained 8 bases not matched to a gene. Germline loops: CDR1 SGHTA, CDR2 FQGTGA. The CDR3 DNA reads as TGTGCCAGCAGCCTAGAAAAGGGACAGGGCTACGAGCAGTACTTC. Protein: CASSLEKGQGYEQYF. Full variable domain (rest looked up from reference TRBV7-3 and TRBJ2-7): GAGVSQTPSNKVTEKGKYVELRCDPISGHTALYWYRQSLGQGPEFLIYFQGTGAADDSGLPNDRFFAVRPEGSVSTLKIQRTERGDSAVYLCASSLEKGQGYEQYFGPGTRLTVT.

The rearrangement links TRBV7-9 to TRBJ2-7; a possible D gene is TRBD1 (5 bases). This CDR3 contains 15 residues. Per germline, CDR1 SEHNR and CDR2 FQNEAQ (reference sequence). Trimming removed 3 bases at V and 1 base at J, with 13 bases between. CDR3 bases: TGTGCCAGCAGCTTGTCACAGGTCTTTTCCTACGAGCAGTACTTC. The encoded protein is CASSLSQVFSYEQYF.

A few counts support this clonotype. The CDR3 is CASSLGSRDRGPLGEQFF. The CDR3 nucleotides read TGTGCCAGCAGCTTAGGCTCCCGGGACAGGGGCCCACTCGGTGAGCAGTTCTTC. This chain joins TRBV7-9 and TRBJ2-1; 10 bases agree with TRBD1. Unmatched junction bases numbered 15, after V lost 1 base and J lost 9 bases. The CDR3 is 18 amino acids. From germline, CDR1 is SEHNR and CDR2 FQNEAQ (reference sequence).

A note on this clonotype: This may be a read error: a much more frequent sequence differs by one nucleotide. The rearrangement links TRBV9 to TRBJ2-4; D remains ambiguous. TRBJ2-7 explains the end of the DNA better; the J call may be wrong. From germline, CDR1 is SGDLS and CDR2 YYNGEE. The CDR3 sequence is 14 residues long. CDR3 nucleotides: TGTGCCAGCAGCGTAGAAGAGATTCCATACGAGCAGTACTTC. This codes for CASSVEEIPYEQYF.

This chain links TRBV28 with TRBJ2-7; D tentatively reads TRBD1 or TRBD2 (5 bases each). Looked up from germline, CDR1 is MDHEN and CDR2 is SYDVKM. This CDR3 is 13 amino acids long. Trimming removed 8 bases from V and 6 bases from J, with 17 bases in between. Here the CDR3 DNA reads TGTGCCAGCTGGGACCAACCGATAAGCGAGCAGTACTTC. Translated: CASWDQPISEQYF.

The rearrangement joins TRBV5-6 to TRBJ2-3, with 9 bases fitting TRBD2. Germline V gene sequence: CDR1 SGHDT, CDR2 YYEEEE. V shed 4 bases and J 3 bases; nucleotides not matched to a gene: 3. The CDR3 extends over 14 amino acids. CDR3 region: CASSVSGRTDTQYF. The CDR3 nucleotides read TGTGCCAGCAGCGTAAGCGGGAGGACAGATACGCAGTATTTT.

The chain links TRBV7-3 to TRBJ1-1; 8 nucleotides line up with TRBD1. V lost 5 bases and J lost 7; bases outside the gene matches: 9. In germline, CDR1 is SGHTA, CDR2 FQGTGA. CDR3 size: 14 residues. The CDR3 bases are TGTGCCAGCAGCGCCCAGGGGGCCCTCGGTGAAGCTTTCTTT. Residues: CASSAQGALGEAFF.

V gene TRBV7-2 combines with J gene TRBJ1-1; D call uncertain. The CDR3 sequence is 14 residues long. Looked up from germline, CDR1 is SGHTA and CDR2 is FQGNSA. The ends were cut back, 1 base at V and 0 bases at J, with 6 bases in the middle. Here the CDR3 reads CASSLGTLNTEAFF. CDR3 DNA sequence: TGTGCCAGCAGCTTAGGCACATTGAACACTGAAGCTTTCTTT.

Remarks on this clonotype: The junction shows a germline mismatch at one end, possibly a read error. The gene calls are TRBV7-9 and TRBJ1-2, with D unclear. CDR1 is SEHNR, CDR2 FQNEAQ, per germline (reference sequence). The CDR3 spans 13 residues. The CDR3 region is CAGSFGRIYGYTF. CDR3 DNA: TGTGCCGGCAGCTTCGGGCGGATATATGGCTACACCTTC.

This chain joins TRBV7-3 and TRBJ2-1; 12 bases are shared with TRBD2. CDR1 and CDR2 (germline): SGHTA, FQGTGA. V gave up 3 bases and J gave up 7 bases; unmatched junction bases: 4. The CDR3 is made up of 15 amino acids. The CDR3 region is CASSFRLAGENEQFF. The DNA of the CDR3 is TGTGCCAGCAGCTTCCGACTAGCGGGAGAAAATGAGCAGTTCTTC.

The chain joins TRBV27 to TRBJ2-5; 7 nucleotides agree with TRBD2. In germline, CDR1 is MNHEY, CDR2 SMNVEV (reference sequence). The CDR3 extends over 14 amino acids. J was trimmed by 4 bases and V by 1 base; bases with no gene match: 3. The CDR3 loop is CASSLLRERETQYF. CDR3 nucleotide sequence: TGTGCCAGCAGTTTATTGCGGGAGCGAGAGACCCAGTACTTC.

CDR3 DNA sequence: TGCGCCAGCAGCTTGGGAATAGGACTAGCGGGAGGGCCGAAAGGCACAGATACGCAGTATTTT. Residues: CASSLGIGLAGGPKGTDTQYF. The V and J genes are TRBV5-1 and TRBJ2-3; TRBD2 matches 15 bases. This CDR3 is 21 amino acids long. Germline V gene data show CDR1 as SGHRS and CDR2 as YFSETQ. V shed 0 bases, J shed 1 base, and the junction held 12 bases outside the gene matches.

The chain couples TRBV10-3 to TRBJ2-4; 10 bases fit TRBD2. With V trimmed by 10 bases and J by 13 bases, 16 bases remained unmatched. There are 14 residues in the CDR3. CDR1 is ENHRY, CDR2 SYGVKD, per germline. DNA for the CDR3: TGTGCCACGCGGACTAGCGGCATCAATGGGGAGCAGTACTTC. Amino acids: CATRTSGINGEQYF.

The rearrangement joins TRBV20-1 to TRBJ1-5, with D possibly matching TRBD1 (5 bases). Trimming shortened V by 0 bases and J by 0 bases, and 18 bases separated the two germline ends. CDR1 is DFQATT, CDR2 SNEGSKA, per germline (reference sequence). CDR3 length: 18 residues. In DNA form, the CDR3 reads TGCAGTGCTAGAGAGCCGGGACCGGCGACTTATAGCAATCAGCCCCAGCATTTT. Its translation is CSAREPGPATYSNQPQHF.

This clonotype has at least ten counts. The chain employs TRBV7-6 and TRBJ1-2, with 7 bases fitting TRBD1. Germline assignment: CDR1 SGHVS and CDR2 FNYEAQ. Trimming at V came to 5 bases and at J to 0 bases, leaving 6 bases not matched to a gene. The CDR3 is 15 amino acids. DNA for the CDR3: TGTGCCAGCAGCCCCCGACAGGGAGCTAACTATGGCTACACCTTC. Its translation is CASSPRQGANYGYTF.

This clonotype was recorded a few times. The chain joins TRBV4-1 to TRBJ2-7, with TRBD2 matching over 10 bases. CDR3 length: 18 residues. The germline V gene has CDR1 MGHRA and CDR2 YSYEKL. The trim removed 2 bases at V and 7 bases at J, leaving 17 bases unmatched. This CDR3 reads CASSQPLLAGVSYNEQYF. The CDR3 DNA reads as TGCGCCAGCAGCCAACCGCTTCTAGCGGGAGTTTCCTACAATGAGCAGTACTTC.

V usage is TRBV28 and J usage is TRBJ2-7; 8 bases are a match to TRBD1. The V segment lost 1 base and the J segment 3 bases; nucleotides outside the gene matches: 5. The CDR3 has 15 residues. Germline CDR1 and CDR2: MDHEN and SYDVKM. CDR3 protein: CASSLSDRDDYEQYF. The DNA for the CDR3 is TGTGCCAGCAGTTTATCGGACAGGGACGACTACGAGCAGTACTTC. Full variable domain (remainder filled in from reference TRBV28 and TRBJ2-7): DVKVTQSSRYLVKRTGEKVFLECVQDMDHENMFWYRQDPGLGLRLIYFSYDVKMKEKGDIPEGYSVSREKKERFSLILESASTNQTSMYLCASSLSDRDDYEQYFGPGTRLTVT.

The gene calls are TRBV28 and TRBJ2-7; D remains ambiguous. The CDR3 totals 14 residues. Trimming shortened V by 8 bases and J by 4 bases, and 18 bases separated the two germline ends. Germline CDR1 and CDR2: MDHEN and SYDVKM. CDR3 region: CASHTESDGYEQYF. CDR3 bases: TGTGCCAGCCACACAGAGTCGGACGGGTACGAGCAGTACTTC.

There are a few counts of this clonotype. The J gene is TRBJ2-7, the V gene TRBV5-6, with 7 bases aligning to TRBD2. Germline V gene sequence: CDR1 SGHDT, CDR2 YYEEEE. This CDR3 is built from 18 residues. The trim removed 3 bases at V and 4 bases at J, leaving 19 bases unmatched. The CDR3 is CASSSPAGRGGPSYEQYF. CDR3 nucleotides: TGTGCCAGCAGCTCCCCCGCGGGGCGGGGAGGGCCTTCGTACGAGCAGTACTTC.

The CDR3 DNA reads as TGTGCCAGCAGTGAATGGAACAGGGAATACGAAAAACTGTTTTTT. This gives the protein CASSEWNREYEKLFF. The V gene is TRBV25-1, the J gene TRBJ1-4; D might be TRBD1 (6 bases). V was pared by 1 base and J by 8 bases, with 14 bases between. There are 15 residues in the CDR3. The germline V gene has CDR1 MGHDK and CDR2 SYGVNS.

This clonotype was detected only a few times. The genes are TRBV20-1 and TRBJ2-1; no clear D. This CDR3 has 14 residues. Germline CDR1 and CDR2: DFQATT and SNEGSKA (reference sequence). The V gene lost 6 bases and the J gene lost 0 bases, with 12 bases spanning the gap. The CDR3 is CSARPLSSYNEQFF. The CDR3 bases are TGCAGTGCGAGGCCGTTGAGCTCCTACAATGAGCAGTTCTTC.

This clonotype was counted only a few times. The V and J genes are TRBV29-1 and TRBJ2-7; D is unresolved. This CDR3 region has 13 residues. Trimming shortened V by 7 bases and J by 3 bases, and 16 bases separated the two germline ends. Germline V CDR1 and CDR2: SQVTM, ANQGSEA. The CDR3 reads CSATVSSYYEQYF. CDR3 nucleotides: TGCAGCGCCACGGTATCGTCATACTACGAGCAGTACTTC.

The chain links TRBV2 to TRBJ2-7, with D uncertain. The DNA end is more similar to TRBJ2-5, so the J call may be wrong. The CDR3 consists of 10 residues. The V gene's germline CDR1 is SNHLY and CDR2 FYNNEI. CDR3 coding DNA: TGTGCCAGTATACGGGAGACCCAGTACTTC. Its protein product is CASIRETQYF.

This chain connects TRBV25-1 to TRBJ2-7; D is perhaps TRBD1 or TRBD2 (5 bases each). V dropped 2 bases and J dropped 4 bases, with 9 bases sitting between them. Germline V lookup: CDR1 MGHDK, CDR2 SYGVNS. This CDR3 is 13 amino acids long. The CDR3 DNA follows: TGTGCCAGCAGTGAAGGGACGGGATACGAGCAGTACTTC. Its translation is CASSEGTGYEQYF.